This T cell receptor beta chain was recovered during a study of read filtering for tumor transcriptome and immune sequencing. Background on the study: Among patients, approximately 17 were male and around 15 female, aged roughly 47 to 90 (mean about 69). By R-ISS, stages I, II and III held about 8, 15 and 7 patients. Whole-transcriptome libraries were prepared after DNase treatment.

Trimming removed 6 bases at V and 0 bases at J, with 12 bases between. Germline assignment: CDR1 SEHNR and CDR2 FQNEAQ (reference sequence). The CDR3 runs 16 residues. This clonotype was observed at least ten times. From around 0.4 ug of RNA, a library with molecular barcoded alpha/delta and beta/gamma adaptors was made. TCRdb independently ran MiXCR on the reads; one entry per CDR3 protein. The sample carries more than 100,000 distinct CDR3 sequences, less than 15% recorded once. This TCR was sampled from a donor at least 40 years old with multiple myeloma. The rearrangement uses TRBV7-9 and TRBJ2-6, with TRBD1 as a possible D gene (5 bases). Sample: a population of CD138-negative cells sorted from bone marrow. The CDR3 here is CASSFRQHSGANVLTF. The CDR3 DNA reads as TGTGCCAGCAGTTTTCGACAGCACTCTGGGGCCAACGTCCTGACTTTC.